This entry concerns a single TCR beta chain. This clone's antigen is unknown. No base qualities exist here, and no much larger clone lies one base off it. V gives up 5 bases and J gives up 14 bases, and the segment between their germline ends measures 20 bases. From a lookup of the germline V gene (reference sequence), CDR1 and CDR2 are GTSNPN and SVGIG. Including cysteine and phenylalanine, the CDR3 has 12 amino acids. Of all the DNA, just the CDR3 is kept, 36 bases in frame from base 1. The CDR3 regions of human TCRbeta chains were analyzed by immunosequencing. For the original study's pipeline: TCRs in the repertoires were matched against a reference library of SARS-CoV-2-specific TCRs that had been generated with the MIRA antigen-specificity platform. Breadth was defined as the fraction of unique TCRs that were SARS-CoV-2-associated. Depth was defined as the fraction of total T cells that were SARS-CoV-2-associated. Using the MIRA data, each spike-specific TCR was mapped to the spike region that the TCR reacts to and placed in a CD4 or CD8 class. Log10-transformed breadth and depth values were compared by one-way ANOVA with Sidak's multiple comparisons tests. TCRdb obtained this table from immuneACCESS and retained in-frame rearrangements with V and J assigned. These tables miss some clones; where compared with another copy, unresolved V genes account for less than half of the shortfall, and the remainder is unexplained. V and J calls and clone size come straight from that table; D and trimming were deduced from the DNA. The sample records 120,000 or so clones, 84% of which are singletons. About 26% of the sample is taken by the ten largest.

The sample's time point label, in plain terms: about 28 days (+/-7) after the second vaccine dose. AZD1222 recipients given second doses at about 4 weeks or at about 12 weeks were pooled, since spike-specific TCR depth and breadth were not found to differ between the two schedules. Samples from vaccinated people were obtained from the UK trials COV001 and COV002, which included a single-blind randomized controlled phase 2/3 trial of AZD1222 (ChAdOx1 nCoV-19) in healthy adults. For TCRbeta chain sequencing, PBMC samples from trial participants were taken at day 0 and at day 28 after the second dose. This specimen comes from a study of T cell responses to AZD1222 COVID-19 vaccine (dated by TCRdb to 2020 to 2022). Some background on the complete study: TCR sequencing covered fewer than 250 trial participants: 207 given two doses of AZD1222 and 26 given two doses of MenACWY control vaccine. Trial participants were enrolled by age into subgroups of 18-55, 56-69 and 70-plus years, and about 150, 27 and 61 TCR-sequenced participants, respectively, were included in these subgroups. Results the study describes overall, beyond this receptor: Because no samples from the day 14 peak response were available, repertoires could be characterized only after the peak T cell response. Conclusions about previously exposed vaccinees were limited because only six or seven AZD1222 recipients were SARS-CoV-2 seropositive at baseline. Most participants were white British and females outnumbered males, and the authors suggested that clonal diversity may have been underestimated. Spike-specific TCR breadth and depth rose significantly after two AZD1222 doses compared with day 0 and with MenACWY recipients. The vaccine-associated CD4 TCRs covered the entire spike protein, and the dominant responses fell in regions 160-218 and 743-854. In the small 56-69-year group, the increase in depth fell short of significance, most likely because of low power. Nearly half of unique spike-specific TCRs reportedly recognized epitopes outside regions mutated in the B.1.351 and B.1.1.7 variants.

The chain joins TRBV30 to TRBJ2-3; the D gene is tentatively TRBD1 or TRBD2, each matching 6 bases. This clonotype originated in an adult who received the AZD1222 COVID-19 vaccine. The sequencing used peripheral blood, collected 28 days after the second AZD1222 dose. Here the CDR3 is given as CAWLREKGGGYF. Here is the DNA: TGTGCCTGGTTGAGGGAGAAAGGGGGAGGGTATTTT.